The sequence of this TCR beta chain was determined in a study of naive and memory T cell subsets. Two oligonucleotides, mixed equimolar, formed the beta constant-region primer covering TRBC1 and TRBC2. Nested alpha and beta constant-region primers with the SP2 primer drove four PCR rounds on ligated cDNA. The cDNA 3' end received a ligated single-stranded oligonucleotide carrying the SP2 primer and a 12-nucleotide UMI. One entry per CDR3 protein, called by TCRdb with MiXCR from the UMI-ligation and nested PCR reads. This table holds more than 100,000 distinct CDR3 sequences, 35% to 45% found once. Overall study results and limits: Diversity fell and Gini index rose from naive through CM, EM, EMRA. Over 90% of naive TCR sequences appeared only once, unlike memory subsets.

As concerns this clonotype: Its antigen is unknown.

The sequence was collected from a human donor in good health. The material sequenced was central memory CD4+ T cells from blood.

The CDR3 sequence: CASSYTGTGRVTEAFF. For the CDR3, the DNA is TGTGCCAGCAGTTACACCGGGACAGGGCGAGTCACTGAAGCTTTCTTT. V and J are TRBV6-5 and TRBJ1-1, with 9 positions matching TRBD1. CDR1 is MNHEY and CDR2 is SVGAGI in the germline V gene. This CDR3 contains 16 residues. J gave up 4 bases and V 2 bases, and 8 bases lay outside the gene matches.